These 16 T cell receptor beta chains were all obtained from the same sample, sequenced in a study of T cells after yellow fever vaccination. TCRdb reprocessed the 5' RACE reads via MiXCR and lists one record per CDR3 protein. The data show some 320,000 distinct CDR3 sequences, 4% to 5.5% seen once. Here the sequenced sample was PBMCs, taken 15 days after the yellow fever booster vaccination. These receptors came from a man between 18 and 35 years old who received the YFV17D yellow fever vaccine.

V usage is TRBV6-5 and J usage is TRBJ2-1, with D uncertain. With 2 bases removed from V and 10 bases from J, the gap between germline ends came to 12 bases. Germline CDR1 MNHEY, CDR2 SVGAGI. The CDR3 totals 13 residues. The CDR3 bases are TGTGCCAGCAGTTACAATAAGATTGGGGAGCAGTTCTTC. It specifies CASSYNKIGEQFF.

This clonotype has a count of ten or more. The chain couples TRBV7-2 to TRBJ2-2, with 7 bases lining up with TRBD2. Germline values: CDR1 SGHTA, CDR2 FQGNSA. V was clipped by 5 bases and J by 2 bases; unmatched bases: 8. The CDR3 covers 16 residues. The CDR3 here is CASSIHGGFNTGELFF. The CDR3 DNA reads TGTGCCAGCAGCATTCACGGGGGGTTTAACACCGGGGAGCTGTTTTTT.

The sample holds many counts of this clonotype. This CDR3 is CASRTGGKNIQYF. In DNA, the CDR3 is TGTGCCAGCAGGACAGGCGGCAAAAACATTCAGTACTTC. This chain joins TRBV6-5 and TRBJ2-4, with D possibly matching TRBD1 (6 bases). V was trimmed by 6 bases and J by 3 bases, leaving 9 bases between them. CDR1 is MNHEY, CDR2 SVGAGI, per germline. The CDR3 is 13 residues long.

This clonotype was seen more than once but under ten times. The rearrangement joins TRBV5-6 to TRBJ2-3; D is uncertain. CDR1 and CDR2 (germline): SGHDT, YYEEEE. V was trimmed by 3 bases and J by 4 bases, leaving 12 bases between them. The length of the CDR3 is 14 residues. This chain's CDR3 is CASSYRQTPDTQYF. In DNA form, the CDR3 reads TGTGCCAGCAGCTACAGACAAACCCCAGATACGCAGTATTTT.

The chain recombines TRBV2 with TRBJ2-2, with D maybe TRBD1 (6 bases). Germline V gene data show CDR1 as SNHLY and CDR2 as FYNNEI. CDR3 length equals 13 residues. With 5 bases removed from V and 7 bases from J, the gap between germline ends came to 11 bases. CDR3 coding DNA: TGTGCCAGCAGTCGGGACACCAGCGGGGAGCTGTTTTTT. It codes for CASSRDTSGELFF.

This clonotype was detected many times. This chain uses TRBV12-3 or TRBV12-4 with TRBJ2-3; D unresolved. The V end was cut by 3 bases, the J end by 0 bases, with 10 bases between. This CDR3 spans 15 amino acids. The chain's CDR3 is CASSFVPASTDTQYF. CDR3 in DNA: TGTGCCAGCAGTTTTGTTCCAGCTAGCACAGATACGCAGTATTTT.

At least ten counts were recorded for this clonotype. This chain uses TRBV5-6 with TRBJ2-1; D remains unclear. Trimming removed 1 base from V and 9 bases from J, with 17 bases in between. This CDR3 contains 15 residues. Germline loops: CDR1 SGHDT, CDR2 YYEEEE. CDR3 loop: CASSLSPLSPGEQFF. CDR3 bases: TGTGCCAGCAGCTTGTCTCCACTATCCCCCGGTGAGCAGTTCTTC. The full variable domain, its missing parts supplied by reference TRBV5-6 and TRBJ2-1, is DAGVTQSPTHLIKTRGQQVTLRCSPKSGHDTVSWYQQALGQGPQFIFQYYEEEERQRGNFPDRFSGHQFPNYSSELNVNALLLGDSALYLCASSLSPLSPGEQFFGPGTRLTVL.

The CDR3 region is CSAENPAARETQYF. For the CDR3, the DNA is TGCAGTGCCGAGAATCCCGCCGCGAGGGAGACCCAGTACTTC. The V and J genes are TRBV20-1 and TRBJ2-5; D is undetermined. CDR1 is DFQATT, CDR2 SNEGSKA, per germline (reference sequence). The CDR3 is 14 residues long. V lost 6 bases and J lost 5, with 19 bases in between.

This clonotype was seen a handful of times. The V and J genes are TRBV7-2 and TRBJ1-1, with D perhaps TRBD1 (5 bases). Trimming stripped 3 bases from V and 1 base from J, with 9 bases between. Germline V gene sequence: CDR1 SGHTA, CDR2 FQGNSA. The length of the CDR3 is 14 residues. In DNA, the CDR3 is TGTGCCAGCAGCTTCGACAGACAGAACACTGAAGCTTTCTTT. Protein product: CASSFDRQNTEAFF.

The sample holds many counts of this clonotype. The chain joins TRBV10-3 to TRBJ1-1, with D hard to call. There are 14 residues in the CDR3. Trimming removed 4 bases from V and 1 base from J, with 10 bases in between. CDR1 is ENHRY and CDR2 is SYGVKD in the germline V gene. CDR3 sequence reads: CAISVRQQNTEAFF. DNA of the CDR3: TGTGCCATCAGTGTGCGGCAGCAGAACACTGAAGCTTTCTTT.

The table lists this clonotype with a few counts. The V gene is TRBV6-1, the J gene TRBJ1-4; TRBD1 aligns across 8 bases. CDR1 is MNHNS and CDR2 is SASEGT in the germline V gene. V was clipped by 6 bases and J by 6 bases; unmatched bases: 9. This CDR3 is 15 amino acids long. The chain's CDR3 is CASRPQGAPHEKLFF. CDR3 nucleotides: TGTGCCAGCAGACCTCAGGGGGCGCCCCATGAAAAACTGTTTTTT.

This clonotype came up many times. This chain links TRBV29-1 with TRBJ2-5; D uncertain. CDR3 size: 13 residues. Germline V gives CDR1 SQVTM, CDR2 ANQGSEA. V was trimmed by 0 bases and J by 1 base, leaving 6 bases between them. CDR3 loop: CSVEDWPQETQYF. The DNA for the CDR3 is TGCAGCGTTGAAGACTGGCCCCAAGAGACCCAGTACTTC. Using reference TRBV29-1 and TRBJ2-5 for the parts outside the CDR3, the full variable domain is SAVISQKPSRDICQRGTSLTIQCQVDSQVTMMFWYRQQPGQSLTLIATANQGSEATYESGFVIDKFPISRPNLTFSTLTVSNMSPEDSSIYLCSVEDWPQETQYFGPGTRLLVL.

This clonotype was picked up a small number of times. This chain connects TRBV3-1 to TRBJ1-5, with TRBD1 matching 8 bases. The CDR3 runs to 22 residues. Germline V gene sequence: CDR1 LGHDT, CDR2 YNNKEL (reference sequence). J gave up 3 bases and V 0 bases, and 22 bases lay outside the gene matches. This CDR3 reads CASSQEFGGVSSRGQVNQPQHF. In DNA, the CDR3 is TGTGCCAGCAGCCAAGAGTTCGGAGGGGTTAGTTCCCGGGGACAGGTCAATCAGCCCCAGCATTTT.

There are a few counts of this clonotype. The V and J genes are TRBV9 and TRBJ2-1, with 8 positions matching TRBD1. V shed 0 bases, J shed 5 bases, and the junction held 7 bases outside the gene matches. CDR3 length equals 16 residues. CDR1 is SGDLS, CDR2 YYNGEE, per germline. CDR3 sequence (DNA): TGTGCCAGCAGCGTAGCTCCCAGGGGGCAGGACAATGAGCAGTTCTTC. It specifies CASSVAPRGQDNEQFF.

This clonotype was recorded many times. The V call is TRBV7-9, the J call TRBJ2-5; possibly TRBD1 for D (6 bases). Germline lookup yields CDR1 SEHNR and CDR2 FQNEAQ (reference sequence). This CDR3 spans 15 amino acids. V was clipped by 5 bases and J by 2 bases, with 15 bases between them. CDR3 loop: CASSPLGAPQETQYF. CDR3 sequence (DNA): TGTGCCAGCAGCCCCTTGGGGGCCCCACAAGAGACCCAGTACTTC.

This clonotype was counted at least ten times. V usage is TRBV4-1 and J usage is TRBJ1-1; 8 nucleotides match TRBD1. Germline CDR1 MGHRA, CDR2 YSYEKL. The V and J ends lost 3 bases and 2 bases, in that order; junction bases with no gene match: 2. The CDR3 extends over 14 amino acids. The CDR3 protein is CASSQQGANTEAFF. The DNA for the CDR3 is TGCGCCAGCAGCCAGCAGGGGGCCAACACTGAAGCTTTCTTT.